A single sample is the source of the 10 T cell receptor beta chains below, sequenced in a study of cytomegalovirus exposure and HLA in healthy donors. With 60 Vbeta and 13 Jbeta primers, the PCR was carried out. The repertoire was sequenced with immunoSEQ multiplex PCR; TCRdb's copy has only in-frame clones and lacks some. This sample has approximately 150,000 clones, with roughly 80% found just once. Sequenced input: PBMCs. Every receptor here comes from a woman aged 45 to 65 in good health and CMV-seronegative.

The V call is TRBV19, the J call TRBJ2-1; TRBD1 matches 10 bases. V gave up 3 bases and J gave up 7 bases; unmatched junction bases: 6. The CDR3 has 15 residues. Germline CDR1 is LNHDA and CDR2 is SQIVND (reference sequence). In DNA, the CDR3 is TGTGCCAGTAGTATTAATCGGGACAGGGGAAATGAGCAGTTCTTC. Translated, it gives CASSINRDRGNEQFF.

The gene calls are TRBV28 and TRBJ2-1; 8 bases agree with TRBD1. J gave up 3 bases and V 4 bases, and 5 bases lay outside the gene matches. Germline CDR1 reads MDHEN; CDR2 reads SYDVKM. This CDR3 has 15 amino acids. This CDR3 reads CASSSRTGSYNEQFF. DNA of the CDR3: TGTGCCAGCAGTTCCCGGACAGGGAGCTACAATGAGCAGTTCTTC. The entire variable domain, with the rest obtained from reference TRBV28 and TRBJ2-1, is as follows: DVKVTQSSRYLVKRTGEKVFLECVQDMDHENMFWYRQDPGLGLRLIYFSYDVKMKEKGDIPEGYSVSREKKERFSLILESASTNQTSMYLCASSSRTGSYNEQFFGPGTRLTVL.

The gene calls are TRBV28 and TRBJ1-6; D may be TRBD1 (5 bases). V dropped 5 bases and J dropped 4 bases, with 12 bases sitting between them. CDR3 length equals 15 residues. CDR1 is MDHEN, CDR2 SYDVKM, per germline. The chain's CDR3 is CASSPRQLYNSPLHF. As DNA, the CDR3 is TGTGCCAGCAGTCCAAGACAGTTATATAATTCACCCCTCCACTTT.

The chain has TRBV30 and TRBJ1-6; D is uncertain. Germline CDR1 GTSNPN, CDR2 SVGIG (reference sequence). This CDR3 spans 17 amino acids. V gave up 0 bases and J gave up 0 bases, with 12 bases separating them. This CDR3 reads CAWSVRYGSSYNSPLHF. DNA for the CDR3: TGTGCCTGGAGTGTACGGTATGGGAGCTCCTATAATTCACCCCTCCACTTT.

This sequence joins TRBV19 and TRBJ1-2; D is possibly TRBD1 (5 bases). CDR3 length: 14 residues. V dropped 0 bases and J dropped 7 bases, with 12 bases sitting between them. Germline loops: CDR1 LNHDA, CDR2 SQIVND (reference sequence). CDR3 in DNA: TGTGCCAGTAGTATAGATCAGGGATCTGCTGGCTACACCTTC. Amino acid sequence: CASSIDQGSAGYTF.

The V and J genes are TRBV27 and TRBJ2-7, with 9 bases identical to TRBD1. V dropped 4 bases and J dropped 3; count of bases not matched to a gene: 10. CDR1 MNHEY and CDR2 SMNVEV come from the germline V gene (reference sequence). The length of the CDR3 is 16 residues. The CDR3 bases are TGTGCCAGCAGTTCCCAACCGGGACAGGGACACTACGAGCAGTACTTC. Encoded protein: CASSSQPGQGHYEQYF.

This clone has just a few counts. This rearrangement joins TRBV6-6 to TRBJ2-7; 7 bases fit TRBD2. V shed 2 bases, J shed 4 bases, and the junction held 11 bases outside the gene matches. Germline CDR1 and CDR2: MNHNY and SVGAGI (reference sequence). The CDR3 contains 16 residues. CDR3: CASSYTASGRPYEQYF. The CDR3 DNA reads TGTGCCAGCAGTTACACCGCTAGCGGAAGACCTTACGAGCAGTACTTC.

This clone was seen more than once but under ten times. V and J are TRBV6-5 and TRBJ1-2, with TRBD1 as a possible D gene (5 bases). V was cut by 6 bases and J by 7 bases, with 15 bases left in between. Germline CDR1 MNHEY, CDR2 SVGAGI. This CDR3 region has 13 residues. Here the CDR3 DNA reads TGTGCCAGCAGCCTTACAGGAACCGGTGGCTACACCTTC. It translates to CASSLTGTGGYTF.

The chain has TRBV7-2 and TRBJ1-1; no firm D call. CDR3 length equals 14 residues. Trimming stripped 7 bases from V and 4 bases from J, with 16 bases between. In germline, CDR1 is SGHTA, CDR2 FQGNSA. CDR3 in DNA: TGTGCCAGCACCACGGACGCCGGGATCACTGAAGCTTTCTTT. Translation gives CASTTDAGITEAFF.

This clone was counted a few times. The chain is built from TRBV4-3 and TRBJ2-3; no clear D gene. V dropped 1 base and J dropped 2 bases, with 7 bases sitting between them. This CDR3 contains 14 residues. Looked up from germline, CDR1 is LGHNA and CDR2 is YSLEER. This chain's CDR3 is CASSQVIYTDTQYF. The CDR3 DNA reads as TGCGCCAGCAGCCAAGTAATATACACAGATACGCAGTATTTT.